The entry below gives a single T cell receptor beta chain sequence along with its context. Its target is not known. Other DNA sequences from this sample encode an identical CDR3 as well. These data come from a study of shared clonotypes between healthy human individuals. Sequencing was performed with immunoSEQ multiplex PCR; in TCRdb, only in-frame clones are kept and a portion is missing. The sample includes about 2,500,000 clones, over 85% of them seen just once. Study-level results: Clonotype sharing among donors likely depends on sequencing depth.

The receptor was derived from a man aged 18 to 35 in good health. Sequenced material: naive CD4+ T cells sorted from blood. Described subset: CD45RA+ positively selected.

CDR3 nucleotide sequence: TGTGCCAGCAGCTTCGGACAGAGCACAGATACGCAGTATTTT. Encoded protein: CASSFGQSTDTQYF. The rearrangement links TRBV5-4 to TRBJ2-3, with D possibly TRBD1 on 6 matching bases. Trimming pared 2 bases from V and 0 bases from J, leaving 7 bases between. In germline, CDR1 is SGHNT, CDR2 YYREEE (reference sequence). This CDR3 has 14 residues.